A single T cell receptor (beta chain) is shown here with its context. Produced via immunoSEQ multiplex PCR; TCRdb's table is partial and in-frame only. The data contain 300,000 to 400,000 clones, roughly nine tenths of them singletons. Germline CDR1 and CDR2: GTSNPN and SVGIG (reference sequence). The CDR3 consists of 15 residues. The V end was cut by 3 bases, the J end by 3 bases, with 15 bases between. These data belong to a study of blood T cell repertoires in COVID-19. The sample comprised PBMCs or T cells enriched from blood (not recorded which). The origin of this receptor is a woman in her twenties or thirties who had recovered from COVID-19. This chain joins TRBV30 and TRBJ1-5; D gene unclear. Written as DNA, the CDR3 is TGTGCCTGGAGCCTCCGGGGAGGGCTCAATCAGCCCCAGCATTTT. It encodes CAWSLRGGLNQPQHF.